This T cell receptor beta chain stems from a study of control samples from healthy donors and cancer patients. Assay used: immunoSEQ multiplex PCR; TCRdb lists only in-frame clones, some missing. The data contain 76,000 or so clones, about 89% of them singletons. The V gene lost 3 bases and the J gene lost 0 bases, with 11 bases spanning the gap. The CDR3 spans 15 residues. The germline gives CDR1 LNHNV, CDR2 YYDKDF (reference sequence). The rearrangement links TRBV15 to TRBJ1-2; D is unclear. The receptor was isolated from a woman in her forties or fifties with colorectal cancer. The sample comprised PBMCs. CDR3 sequence reads: CATSSERNTNYGYTF. The CDR3 bases are TGTGCCACCAGCAGTGAACGAAATACTAACTATGGCTACACCTTC.